Sequencing of this T cell receptor (beta chain) was carried out in a study of T-cell reconstitution after alpha-beta-depleted transplantation in children. Study-wide findings and caveats: Surviving recipient cells, namely T cells and thymic progenitors, were the source of high day-60 TCRbeta diversity in some patients.

This clonotype was found many times. Its antigen is not known. Molecular barcoding with unique molecular identifiers was used for the TCRbeta library. TCRdb re-called the PCR reads through MiXCR, storing one row per CDR3 protein. The sample yields approximately 300,000 distinct CDR3 sequences, around 10% seen once. Germline trimming cut 0 bases from V and 2 bases from J; bases unmatched to any gene: 2. The CDR3 has 15 amino acids. The germline V gene has CDR1 SGHRS and CDR2 YFSETQ. The sequence derives from a boy less than two years old with acute myeloid leukemia, due to receive a stem cell transplant. This specimen was PBMCs, taken before TCRalphabeta/CD19-depleted stem cell transplant. The chain is built from TRBV5-1 and TRBJ2-7; 10 nucleotides match TRBD2. The CDR3 is CASSLGTSGTYEQYF. CDR3 in DNA: TGCGCCAGCAGCTTGGGGACTAGCGGCACCTACGAGCAGTACTTC.